This T cell receptor (beta chain) was found in a study of cytomegalovirus exposure and HLA in healthy donors. Turning to the study itself: Approximately 80 million unique TCRs from HLA-typed donors were held in an early data release. Study results and limitations: Cytomegalovirus-associated status was assigned to 164 TCR beta chains.

Use of 60 Vbeta and 13 Jbeta primers characterized the PCR. Clones were sequenced by immunoSEQ multiplex PCR, and TCRdb holds only the in-frame ones, with some missing. The sample carries under 200,000 clones, approximately 12% recorded once. On this clone itself: Its antigen is unknown.

The V gene lost 4 bases and the J gene lost 5 bases, with 15 bases spanning the gap. There are 14 residues in the CDR3. CDR1 SGDLS and CDR2 YYNGEE come from the germline V gene. The rearrangement links TRBV9 to TRBJ2-5; possible D gene TRBD1, 6 bases. The clonotype originates from a man aged 50-59 years in good health and CMV-seropositive. What was sequenced was PBMCs. CDR3 DNA sequence: TGTGCCAGCAGCCCGACAGGTAGCAGGGAGACCCAGTACTTC. Amino acid sequence: CASSPTGSRETQYF.